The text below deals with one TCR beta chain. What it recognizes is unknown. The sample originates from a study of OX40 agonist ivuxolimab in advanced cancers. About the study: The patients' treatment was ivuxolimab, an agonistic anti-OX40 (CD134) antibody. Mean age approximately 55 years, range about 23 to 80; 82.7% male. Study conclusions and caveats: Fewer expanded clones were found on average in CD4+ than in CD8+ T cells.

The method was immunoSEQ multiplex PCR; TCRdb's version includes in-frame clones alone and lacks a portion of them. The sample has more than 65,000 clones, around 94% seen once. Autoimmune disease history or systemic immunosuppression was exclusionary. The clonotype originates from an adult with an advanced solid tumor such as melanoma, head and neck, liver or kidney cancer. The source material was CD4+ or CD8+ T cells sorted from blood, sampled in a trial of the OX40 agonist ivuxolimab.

The CDR3 spells CASSQDGGGNTEAFF. DNA for the CDR3: TGCGCCAGCAGCCAAGATGGAGGGGGTAACACTGAAGCTTTCTTT. The V gene is TRBV4-3, the J gene TRBJ1-1; TRBD1 is a possible D gene (6 bases). Trimming cost V 0 bases and J 2 bases, with 10 bases left between them. CDR1 and CDR2 (germline): LGHNA, YSLEER. The CDR3 covers 15 residues.